The 32 T cell receptor beta chains presented below share a single source sample, sequenced in a study of blood T cell repertoires in COVID-19. TCRdb keeps only in-frame clones here, not all; method: immunoSEQ multiplex PCR. The data contain around 120,000 clones, around 80% of them seen just once; the ten biggest clones take up around 1.9%. Sequencing was performed on peripheral blood. These receptors originate from a man aged 65 to 79 with acute or convalescent COVID-19.

This chain connects TRBV11-1 to TRBJ2-7; D remains ambiguous. The V gene lost 1 base and the J gene lost 8 bases, with 15 bases spanning the gap. CDR3 size: 14 residues. CDR1 and CDR2 (germline): SGHAT, FQDESV (reference sequence). In DNA, the CDR3 is TGTGCCAGCAGCTTAGGCCTAGAACCTACCAAGCAGTACTTC. Protein product: CASSLGLEPTKQYF.

The chain combines TRBV27 with TRBJ1-5; tentative D call: TRBD1 (5 bases). The CDR3 covers 18 residues. Trimming shortened V by 0 bases and J by 3 bases, and 18 bases separated the two germline ends. Germline V gene data show CDR1 as MNHEY and CDR2 as SMNVEV (reference sequence). This CDR3 is CASSLSVPGGTLNQPQHF. In nucleotides, the CDR3 is TGTGCCAGCAGTTTATCGGTTCCAGGAGGGACTCTCAATCAGCCCCAGCATTTT.

V is TRBV19 and J is TRBJ2-7; 8 bases match TRBD1. The CDR3 runs 14 residues. CDR1 is LNHDA and CDR2 is SQIVND in the germline V gene (reference sequence). J lost 2 bases, V lost 5 bases, and 5 bases had no gene match. CDR3 residues: CASSGAGQAYEQYF. The CDR3 DNA follows: TGTGCCAGTAGTGGGGCGGGACAGGCCTACGAGCAGTACTTC.

V and J are TRBV7-2 and TRBJ1-4; 7 bases line up with TRBD1. Germline V gene data show CDR1 as SGHTA and CDR2 as FQGNSA. Trimming cost V 5 bases and J 8 bases; bases outside gene matches: 5. The CDR3 is 13 amino acids. CDR3 in amino acids: CASSAGGWEKLFF. The DNA for the CDR3 is TGTGCCAGCAGCGCAGGGGGGTGGGAAAAACTGTTTTTT.

V is TRBV27 and J is TRBJ1-2; maybe TRBD1 (6 bases). CDR1 and CDR2 from the germline V gene are MNHEY and SMNVEV (reference sequence). This CDR3 region has 16 residues. The germline V and J ends were trimmed by 0 bases and 3 bases, with 14 bases remaining between them. CDR3: CASSLSGSGVYYGYTF. CDR3 DNA sequence: TGTGCCAGCAGTTTATCGGGCTCAGGGGTTTACTATGGCTACACCTTC.

This clone is a singleton in its sample. The genes are TRBV7-9 and TRBJ1-4; 7 positions agree with TRBD1. The CDR3 loop spans 15 amino acids. CDR1 SEHNR and CDR2 FQNEAQ come from the germline V gene (reference sequence). V dropped 3 bases and J dropped 8; count of bases not matched to a gene: 9. The CDR3: CASSFAGQYTEKLFF. The CDR3 coding sequence is TGTGCCAGCAGCTTTGCGGGACAGTACACCGAAAAACTGTTTTTT. The full variable domain, with the rest looked up from reference TRBV7-9 and TRBJ1-4, is DTGVSQNPRHKITKRGQNVTFRCDPISEHNRLYWYRQTLGQGPEFLTYFQNEAQLEKSRLLSDRFSAERPKGSFSTLEIQRTEQGDSAMYLCASSFAGQYTEKLFFGSGTQLSVL.

This clone has a handful of counts. The chain couples TRBV5-1 to TRBJ1-5; 7 bases align to TRBD1. Germline CDR1 is SGHRS and CDR2 is YFSETQ. After removal of 4 bases from V and 2 bases from J, the junction contained 12 bases not matched to a gene. CDR3 length: 17 residues. For the CDR3, the DNA is TGCGCCAGCAGCCCCGGGACAGTGGCCTTGGGCAATCAGCCCCAGCATTTT. This codes for CASSPGTVALGNQPQHF.

This chain joins TRBV12-3 or TRBV12-4 and TRBJ1-2; TRBD1 might be the D (5 bases). This CDR3 spans 13 amino acids. The germline V and J ends were trimmed by 3 bases and 7 bases, with 12 bases remaining between them. CDR3 in DNA: TGTGCCAGCAGTTTGGCAGGGTATGGTGGCTACACCTTC. Residues: CASSLAGYGGYTF.

This clone was recorded a few times. The J gene is TRBJ1-6, the V gene TRBV2; 8 bases map to TRBD1. Germline assignment: CDR1 SNHLY and CDR2 FYNNEI. The CDR3 is made up of 14 amino acids. With V trimmed by 4 bases and J by 10 bases, 6 bases remained unmatched. Written as DNA, the CDR3 is TGTGCCAGCAGTGCGGACAGGGTTTGGTCACCCCTCCACTTT. Its translation is CASSADRVWSPLHF.

The chain joins TRBV5-1 to TRBJ2-2, with D perhaps matching TRBD1 (6 bases). Germline CDR1 and CDR2: SGHRS and YFSETQ. There are 16 residues in the CDR3. V was cut by 2 bases and J by 4 bases, with 15 bases left in between. CDR3 sequence: CASSFQGRGGTGELFF. Here the CDR3 DNA reads TGCGCCAGCAGCTTCCAAGGCAGGGGTGGCACCGGGGAGCTGTTTTTT.

V usage is TRBV24-1 and J usage is TRBJ1-1; 11 nucleotides align to TRBD1. V lost 12 bases and J lost 4; bases outside the gene matches: 3. The CDR3 runs to 12 residues. Germline V gene lookup returns CDR1 KGHDR and CDR2 SFDVKD. The CDR3 here is CAPGQGVTEAFF. As DNA, the CDR3 is TGTGCCCCGGGACAGGGGGTCACTGAAGCTTTCTTT.

The V gene is TRBV7-8, the J gene TRBJ2-2; 8 bases align to TRBD2. CDR1 and CDR2 from the germline V gene are SGHVS and FQNEAQ. Losses at the gene ends were 5 bases for V and 7 bases for J; bases not matched to a gene: 9. This CDR3 spans 15 amino acids. Written as DNA, the CDR3 is TGTGCCAGCAGCATCGGGACTAGTTTAATCGGGGAGCTGTTTTTT. Residues: CASSIGTSLIGELFF.

The chain combines TRBV7-2 with TRBJ2-3, with D possibly matching TRBD2 (6 bases). Trimming left V 8 bases short and J 10 bases short, with 19 bases between. Germline V gives CDR1 SGHTA, CDR2 FQGNSA. The CDR3 extends over 13 amino acids. The CDR3 DNA sequence: TGTGCCAGCGCCGAATCGGAAGGGAGGCCGCAGTATTTT. This codes for CASAESEGRPQYF.

This chain uses TRBV2 with TRBJ2-1, with 11 nucleotides matching TRBD1. From germline, CDR1 is SNHLY and CDR2 FYNNEI. Germline trimming cut 6 bases from V and 5 bases from J; bases unmatched to any gene: 6. This CDR3 is 15 amino acids long. The CDR3 protein is CASRKDRGQHNEQFF. CDR3 nucleotides: TGTGCCAGCAGGAAGGACAGGGGGCAACACAATGAGCAGTTCTTC.

The chain couples TRBV6-5 to TRBJ1-5; a weak D match, TRBD1 (6 bases). Germline CDR1 is MNHEY and CDR2 is SVGAGI. V shed 4 bases and J shed 0 bases, with 13 bases lying between them. This CDR3 is built from 16 residues. This CDR3 is CASSSTGPHSNQPQHF. In DNA, the CDR3 is TGTGCCAGCAGTTCTACAGGGCCTCATAGCAATCAGCCCCAGCATTTT.

The chain employs TRBV5-1 and TRBJ1-1; tentative D call: TRBD1 (5 bases). Looked up from germline, CDR1 is SGHRS and CDR2 is YFSETQ. This CDR3 comprises 16 residues. V lost 4 bases and J 0 bases, leaving 16 bases between the germline ends. CDR3 residues: CASSLDPAGVNTEAFF. CDR3 DNA sequence: TGCGCCAGCAGCCTCGACCCTGCGGGGGTGAACACTGAAGCTTTCTTT.

The CDR3 here is CAIRSGGGDSPLHF. As DNA, the CDR3 is TGTGCCATCAGGTCGGGGGGAGGCGATTCACCCCTCCACTTT. The chain links TRBV10-3 to TRBJ1-6, with D tentatively TRBD1 (5 bases). Trimming cost V 6 bases and J 8 bases, with 14 bases left between them. CDR1 ENHRY and CDR2 SYGVKD come from the germline V gene. The CDR3 runs to 14 residues.

The genes are TRBV7-8 and TRBJ2-5, with unresolved D. CDR1 and CDR2 from the germline V gene are SGHVS and FQNEAQ. V was pared by 0 bases and J by 4 bases, with 9 bases between. The CDR3 length is 14 residues. CDR3 amino acids: CASSLAMRTETQYF. The CDR3 DNA sequence: TGTGCCAGCAGCTTAGCGATGCGCACAGAGACCCAGTACTTC.

A few counts support this clone. J is TRBJ1-5 and V is TRBV28; D uncertain. The CDR3 has 15 residues. Per the germline V gene, CDR1 is MDHEN and CDR2 is SYDVKM. Between the trimmed V and J ends, which lost 7 bases and 4 bases, there was a span of 17 bases. CDR3 amino acids: CASTFLPAGNQPQHF. CDR3 bases: TGTGCCAGCACTTTCCTCCCGGCGGGGAATCAGCCCCAGCATTTT.

This sequence joins TRBV7-9 and TRBJ2-5; 8 bases line up with TRBD1. J was trimmed by 5 bases and V by 1 base; bases with no gene match: 9. This CDR3 region has 16 residues. Germline CDR1 is SEHNR and CDR2 is FQNEAQ (reference sequence). The CDR3 region is CASSLGTGFAIETQYF. CDR3 DNA: TGTGCCAGCAGCTTAGGGACAGGGTTCGCGATTGAGACCCAGTACTTC.

The V gene is TRBV21-1, the J gene TRBJ1-2; whether TRBD1, the table's D call, matches the DNA was not checked. TRBV21-1 is a pseudogene. This CDR3 has 14 residues. The CDR3 loop is CASQRGAHNYGYTF. CDR3 coding DNA: TGTGCCAGCCAAAGGGGCGCTCACAACTATGGCTACACCTTC.

The rearrangement uses TRBV9 and TRBJ2-2; possibly TRBD1 for D (5 bases). Trimming removed 2 bases from V and 2 bases from J, with 7 bases in between. CDR1 and CDR2 from the germline V gene are SGDLS and YYNGEE. This CDR3 has 14 residues. The chain's CDR3 is CASSVRGNTGELFF. The CDR3 nucleotides are TGTGCCAGCAGCGTTAGGGGAAACACCGGGGAGCTGTTTTTT.

V gene TRBV19 combines with J gene TRBJ1-2; 10 nucleotides match TRBD1. The CDR3 is 14 amino acids. V shed 10 bases, J shed 6 bases, and the junction held 11 bases outside the gene matches. CDR1 is LNHDA, CDR2 SQIVND, per germline (reference sequence). The CDR3 DNA follows: TGTGCCACCCATACCCCGGGACAGGGGCATGGCTACACCTTC. It codes for CATHTPGQGHGYTF.

This clone was seen a handful of times. This chain links TRBV19 with TRBJ1-1; 8 bases are a match to TRBD1. Germline assignment: CDR1 LNHDA and CDR2 SQIVND (reference sequence). The ends lost 7 bases at V and 11 bases at J; junction bases unmatched: 15. CDR3 length equals 14 residues. The CDR3 DNA is TGTGCCAGTACCCCCTCGACAGGGGCCCTGGTTGCTTTCTTT. Translation gives CASTPSTGALVAFF.

This clone has a handful of counts. The rearrangement joins TRBV19 to TRBJ1-1, with a tentative D call TRBD1 (5 bases). This CDR3 spans 12 amino acids. V was trimmed by 8 bases and J by 5 bases, leaving 12 bases between them. Germline CDR1 and CDR2: LNHDA and SQIVND (reference sequence). This CDR3 is CASDRGRTEAFF. CDR3 nucleotides: TGTGCCAGTGATCGGGGGAGGACTGAAGCTTTCTTT.

V and J are TRBV2 and TRBJ1-2, with 9 bases aligning to TRBD1. Germline CDR1 is SNHLY and CDR2 is FYNNEI. After removal of 7 bases from V and 6 bases from J, the junction contained 6 bases not matched to a gene. The CDR3 has 13 amino acids. This chain's CDR3 is CASIGDRVNGYTF. The DNA of the CDR3 is TGTGCCAGCATCGGGGACAGGGTGAATGGCTACACCTTC. Looking up the rest from reference TRBV2 and TRBJ1-2 gives the full variable domain: EPEVTQTPSHQVTQMGQEVILRCVPISNHLYFYWYRQILGQKVEFLVSFYNNEISEKSEIFDDQFSVERPDGSNFTLKIRSTKLEDSAMYFCASIGDRVNGYTFGSGTRLTVV.

This clone was picked up a small number of times. The V call is TRBV7-2, the J call TRBJ2-3; 11 nucleotides agree with TRBD2. This CDR3 is 16 amino acids long. The germline gives CDR1 SGHTA, CDR2 FQGNSA. V was pared by 3 bases and J by 4 bases, with 6 bases of the junction left unmatched. In DNA form, the CDR3 reads TGTGCCAGCAGCTTCCAGACTAGCGGGGTAGCAGATACGCAGTATTTT. Protein: CASSFQTSGVADTQYF.

This clone was found a few times. The V and J genes are TRBV4-1 and TRBJ1-5; tentatively, D is TRBD1 (5 bases). This CDR3 has 16 amino acids. Trimming pared 2 bases from V and 0 bases from J, leaving 11 bases between. CDR1 is MGHRA and CDR2 is YSYEKL in the germline V gene. The CDR3 DNA reads as TGCGCCAGCAGCCAACGAGACAGCCATAGCAATCAGCCCCAGCATTTT. This codes for CASSQRDSHSNQPQHF.

The V gene is TRBV7-2, the J gene TRBJ2-7, with 9 nucleotides matching TRBD1. This CDR3 region has 15 residues. The junction had 11 bases not matched to a gene; V was cut back by 4 bases and J by 7 bases. Looked up from germline, CDR1 is SGHTA and CDR2 is FQGNSA. This CDR3 is CASSSWTGEFYEQYF. CDR3 nucleotide sequence: TGTGCCAGCAGCTCCTGGACAGGGGAGTTTTATGAGCAGTACTTC.

V is TRBV7-2 and J is TRBJ2-2; D unresolved. The V gene's germline CDR1 is SGHTA and CDR2 FQGNSA. Trimming pared 1 base from V and 6 bases from J, leaving 9 bases between. CDR3 length: 14 amino acids. In DNA form, the CDR3 reads TGTGCCAGCAGCTTAGGTTCTGGAGCCGGGGAGCTGTTTTTT. Translating it yields CASSLGSGAGELFF.

J is TRBJ2-3 and V is TRBV4-1, with 8 bases identical to TRBD1. V was clipped by 3 bases and J by 3 bases; unmatched bases: 11. The CDR3 contains 17 residues. Germline V gene sequence: CDR1 MGHRA, CDR2 YSYEKL. The chain's CDR3 is CASSQGGTGGLTDTQYF. CDR3 sequence (DNA): TGCGCCAGCAGCCAGGGGGGAACAGGGGGGCTGACAGATACGCAGTATTTT.

The CDR3 protein is CASSPGPIGTESYEQYF. CDR3 in DNA: TGCGCCAGCAGCCCAGGTCCAATCGGGACTGAGTCCTACGAGCAGTACTTC. The chain couples TRBV4-1 to TRBJ2-7; D is possibly TRBD2 (6 bases). The V gene lost 4 bases and the J gene lost 1 base, with 20 bases spanning the gap. Per germline, CDR1 MGHRA and CDR2 YSYEKL. This CDR3 contains 17 residues.